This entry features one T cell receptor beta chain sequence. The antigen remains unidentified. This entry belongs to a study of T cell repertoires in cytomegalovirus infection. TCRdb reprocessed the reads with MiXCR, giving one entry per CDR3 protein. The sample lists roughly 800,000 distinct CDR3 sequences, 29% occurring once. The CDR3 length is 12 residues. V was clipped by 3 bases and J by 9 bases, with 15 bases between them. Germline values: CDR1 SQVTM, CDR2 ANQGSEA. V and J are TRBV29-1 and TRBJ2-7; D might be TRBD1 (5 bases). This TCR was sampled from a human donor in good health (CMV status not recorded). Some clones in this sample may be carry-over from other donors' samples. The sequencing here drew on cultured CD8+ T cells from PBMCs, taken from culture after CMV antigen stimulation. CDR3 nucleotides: TGCAGCGTTGACAGGGTGTCATACTGGCAGTACGTC. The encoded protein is CSVDRVSYWQYV.